The rows below give T cell receptor beta chains drawn from one sample of a study of human T cells and chemical hapten exposure. Via MiXCR, TCRdb re-called the RACE reads, giving one row per CDR3 protein. The sample has 40,000 to 45,000 distinct CDR3 sequences; approximately 9% are singletons. Sequenced material: whole blood, taken in connection with sensitization to the hapten diphenylcyclopropenone (DPC). These receptors were collected from a woman aged 40 to 50 with alopecia areata. Some clones in this sample may be carry-over from other donors' samples. Each CDR3 is given with its conserved first and last residue. The order of the fields is D gene, V gene, J gene, clone size, CDR3 protein, CDR3 DNA. D genes are given only for firm matches. The size of a clone is reported for some rows only, either as once, few or many, or as a class for expanded clones.

TRBD2	TRBV15	TRBJ2-1	many	CATSIPSGGAYEQFF	TGTGCCACCAGCATCCCTAGCGGGGGGGCCTATGAGCAGTTCTTC
TRBD1	TRBV27	TRBJ1-4	many	CASSLSGQGAISNEKLFF	TGTGCCAGCAGTTTATCAGGACAGGGGGCGATATCTAATGAAAAACTGTTTTTT
TRBD1	TRBV7-2	TRBJ2-7	many	CASSPTGDAYEQYF	TGTGCCAGCAGCCCCACAGGGGATGCCTACGAGCAGTACTTC
TRBD2	TRBV7-8	TRBJ2-7	.	CASRLVSAGGPYEQYF	TGTGCCAGCAGGCTAGTCTCAGCGGGGGGGCCCTACGAGCAGTACTTC
.	TRBV9	TRBJ2-1	few	CASSSREGVGPNEQFF	TGTGCCAGCAGCTCCCGGGAAGGCGTCGGGCCCAATGAGCAGTTCTTC
.	TRBV5-4	TRBJ2-5	many	CASSPRHQETQYF	TGTGCCAGCAGCCCACGACACCAAGAGACCCAGTACTTC
.	TRBV4-2	TRBJ2-3	many	CASRMGDTQYF	TGTGCCAGCAGGATGGGAGATACGCAGTATTTT
.	TRBV6-2/TRBV6-3	TRBJ2-7	many	CASSYGHPEQYF	TGTGCCAGCAGTTACGGCCACCCCGAGCAGTACTTC
.	TRBV2	TRBJ1-6	many	CASGPVIVNSPLHF	TGTGCCAGCGGTCCCGTGATCGTTAATTCACCCCTCCACTTT
.	TRBV7-6	TRBJ2-2	many	CASSLGLNTGELFF	TGTGCCAGCAGCTTAGGGCTGAACACCGGGGAGCTGTTTTTT
.	TRBV12-5	TRBJ1-1	many	CASGLGNTEAFF	TGTGCTAGTGGTTTAGGGAACACTGAAGCTTTCTTT